The rows below give T cell receptor beta chains drawn from one sample of a study of cytomegalovirus exposure and HLA in healthy donors. Here immunoSEQ multiplex PCR was the method, and the copy in TCRdb shows in-frame clones only, minus some. The sample consists of 50,000 to 60,000 clones, roughly 76% of them appearing once. The sequenced material came from PBMCs. Source of these receptors: a woman aged 40 to 49 in good health and CMV-seropositive. CDR3s include the opening cysteine and the closing phenylalanine or tryptophan. Each record gives: D gene, J gene, clone size, V gene, CDR3 protein, CDR3 DNA. D genes are given only for firm matches. Only part of the rows carry a size: once, few, many, or a class if the clone is expanded.

>.|TRBJ2-7|.|TRBV5-6
CASSFTREQYF
TGTGCCAGCAGCTTTACACGCGAGCAGTACTTC
>.|TRBJ2-3|.|TRBV9
CASSEGDTAYTQYF
TGTGCCAGCAGCGAGGGGGACACGGCCTATACGCAGTATTTT
>.|TRBJ2-7|.|TRBV11-2
CASSANYEQYF
TGTGCCAGCAGCGCGAACTACGAGCAGTACTTC
>.|TRBJ1-1|.|TRBV5-4
CASSLAGVENTEAFF
TGTGCCAGCAGCTTGGCAGGGGTCGAGAACACTGAAGCTTTCTTT
>TRBD2|TRBJ2-1|.|TRBV25-1
CASSRSGTSATNEQFF
TGTGCCAGCAGTAGATCCGGGACTAGCGCTACCAATGAGCAGTTCTTC
>.|TRBJ2-3|few|TRBV29-1
CSVEFPGGSTDTQYF
TGCAGCGTTGAATTCCCAGGTGGAAGCACAGATACGCAGTATTTT
>TRBD2|TRBJ2-5|.|TRBV6-6
CASSYGGVGETQYF
TGTGCCAGCAGTTACGGGGGGGTGGGGGAGACCCAGTACTTC
>.|TRBJ2-7|.|TRBV2
CASSLQGYEQYF
TGTGCCAGCAGTCTACAGGGCTACGAGCAGTACTTC
>TRBD1|TRBJ2-5|.|TRBV6-1
CASSLPDRQETQYF
TGTGCCAGCAGCCTACCGGACAGGCAAGAGACCCAGTACTTC
>.|TRBJ1-1|few|TRBV25-1
CASSRGGYTEAFF
TGTGCCAGCAGCCGGGGGGGGTACACTGAAGCTTTCTTT
>TRBD1|TRBJ1-1|.|TRBV29-1
CSVSRGTDRGEAFF
TGCAGCGTCTCAAGGGGGACGGACAGGGGAGAAGCTTTCTTT
>.|TRBJ2-5|.|TRBV7-6
CASSGRGVGETQYF
TGTGCCAGCAGCGGGAGGGGGGTAGGCGAGACCCAGTACTTC
>.|TRBJ2-7|few|TRBV15
CATSSLGQEGYEQYF
TGTGCCACCAGCAGCCTTGGACAGGAGGGGTACGAGCAGTACTTC
>TRBD1|TRBJ2-7|.|TRBV9
CASGGGTGVAYEQYF
TGTGCCAGCGGCGGGGGGACAGGGGTTGCCTACGAGCAGTACTTC
>.|TRBJ2-4|.|TRBV28
CASSSAGAKNIQYF
TGTGCCAGCAGTTCAGCAGGGGCCAAAAACATTCAGTACTTC
>.|TRBJ2-1|.|TRBV30
CAWSGTIPYNEQFF
TGTGCCTGGAGTGGAACAATCCCCTACAATGAGCAGTTCTTC
>.|TRBJ2-7|.|TRBV30
CAWTNPAGGFYEQYF
TGTGCCTGGACAAACCCAGCCGGAGGTTTCTACGAGCAGTACTTC
>TRBD1|TRBJ1-3|.|TRBV10-3
CAISESGQGLSRNTIYF
TGTGCCATCAGTGAGTCGGGACAGGGGCTATCCCGAAACACCATATATTTT
>.|TRBJ2-5|.|TRBV21-1
CASSLKGRVGETQYF
TGTGCCAGCAGCCTCAAAGGGAGGGTCGGAGAGACCCAGTACTTC
>.|TRBJ1-2|.|TRBV18
CASSPTGSVGYTF
TGTGCCAGCTCACCAACAGGGTCTGTTGGCTACACCTTC
>.|TRBJ1-1|.|TRBV27
CASSLSYKNTEAFF
TGTGCCAGCAGTTTATCGTACAAGAACACTGAAGCTTTCTTT
>.|TRBJ2-7|once|TRBV4-3
CASSQALGVSSYEQYF
TGCGCCAGCAGCCAAGCTCTCGGGGTCTCTAGCTACGAGCAGTACTTC
>.|TRBJ1-2|.|TRBV13
CASSLAGGRGYTF
TGTGCCAGCAGCTTAGCGGGGGGCAGAGGCTACACCTTC
>.|TRBJ1-2|few|TRBV6-6
CASSYSRSYGYTF
TGTGCCAGCAGTTACTCCCGTTCCTATGGCTACACCTTC
>TRBD2|TRBJ2-5|.|TRBV5-1
CASSPGTSGPQETQYF
TGCGCCAGCAGCCCCGGGACTAGCGGTCCGCAAGAGACCCAGTACTTC
>.|TRBJ2-1|.|TRBV30
CAWGFQRNEQFF
TGTGCCTGGGGCTTTCAGCGCAATGAGCAGTTCTTC
>.|TRBJ1-4|.|TRBV9
CASSVSGTNEKLFF
TGTGCCAGCAGCGTCTCAGGTACTAATGAAAAACTGTTTTTT
>.|TRBJ1-5|.|TRBV6-1
CASSERSGRHF
TGTGCCAGCAGCGAACGCAGTGGGCGGCATTTT
>.|TRBJ2-2|few|TRBV10-3
CAIPLESNTGELFF
TGTGCCATCCCCCTAGAGTCGAACACCGGGGAGCTGTTTTTT
>.|TRBJ1-3|.|TRBV10-1
CASSPTGSSGNTIYF
TGCGCCAGCAGTCCTACAGGGTCGTCTGGAAACACCATATATTTT
>TRBD2|TRBJ2-2|.|TRBV29-1
CSAGEGSGELFF
TGCAGCGCCGGGGAGGGCTCCGGGGAGCTGTTTTTT
>TRBD1|TRBJ1-2|.|TRBV28
CASSSIVTGGHGYTF
TGTGCCAGCAGTTCAATCGTCACAGGGGGCCATGGCTACACCTTC
>TRBD2|TRBJ2-3|.|TRBV10-2
CASALAGGLTDTQYF
TGCGCCAGCGCCTTAGCGGGGGGGCTCACAGATACGCAGTATTTT
>TRBD1|TRBJ1-2|.|TRBV15
CATSRTWGQGDGYTF
TGTGCCACCAGCAGGACTTGGGGACAGGGCGATGGCTACACCTTC
>.|TRBJ1-5|.|TRBV7-2
CASSDSGQPQHF
TGTGCCAGCAGCGACAGTGGGCAGCCCCAGCATTTT
>.|TRBJ2-3|.|TRBV4-2
CASSLSTDTQYF
TGTGCCAGCAGCCTAAGCACAGATACGCAGTATTTT
>.|TRBJ1-6|once|TRBV5-1
CASSSHSGAGTNSPLHF
TGCGCCAGCAGCTCCCACTCGGGAGCAGGGACTAATTCACCCCTCCACTTT